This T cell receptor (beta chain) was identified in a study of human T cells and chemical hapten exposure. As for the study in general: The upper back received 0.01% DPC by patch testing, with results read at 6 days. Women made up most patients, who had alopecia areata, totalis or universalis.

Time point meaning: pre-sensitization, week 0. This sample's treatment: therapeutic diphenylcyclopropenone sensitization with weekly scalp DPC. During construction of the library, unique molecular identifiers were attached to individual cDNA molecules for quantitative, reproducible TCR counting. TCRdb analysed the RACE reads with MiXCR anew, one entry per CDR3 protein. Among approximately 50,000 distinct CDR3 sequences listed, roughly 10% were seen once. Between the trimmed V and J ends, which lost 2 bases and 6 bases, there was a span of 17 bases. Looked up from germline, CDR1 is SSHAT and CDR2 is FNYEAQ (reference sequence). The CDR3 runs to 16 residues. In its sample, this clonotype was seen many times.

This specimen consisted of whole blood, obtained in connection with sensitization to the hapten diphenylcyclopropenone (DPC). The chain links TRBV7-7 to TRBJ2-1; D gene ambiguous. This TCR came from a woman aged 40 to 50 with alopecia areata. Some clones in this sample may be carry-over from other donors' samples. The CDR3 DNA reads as TGTGCCAGCAGCTTAACTGCGTCCCCGGCCGTCAATGAGCAGTTCTTC. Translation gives CASSLTASPAVNEQFF. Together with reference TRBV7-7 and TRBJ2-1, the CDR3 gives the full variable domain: GAGVSQSPRYKVTKRGQDVTLRCDPISSHATLYWYQQALGQGPEFLTYFNYEAQPDKSGLPSDRFSAERPEGSISTLTIQRTEQRDSAMYRCASSLTASPAVNEQFFGPGTRLTVL.